The 29 T cell receptor beta chains presented below share a single source sample, sequenced in a study of spatial heterogeneity in lung cancer. Via MiXCR, TCRdb re-called the 5' RACE reads, giving one row per CDR3 protein. The top ten hold 35% to 50% of the sample, which has about 92,000 distinct CDR3 sequences, approximately 12% seen once. Time point specified: sample taken at primary tumor resection. The specimen comprised PBMCs, sampled at surgery. Receptors were obtained from a male donor with early-stage non-small cell lung cancer.

V is TRBV18 and J is TRBJ2-3; D is tentatively TRBD1 or TRBD2 (6 bases each). CDR3 length: 13 residues. Germline values: CDR1 KGHSH, CDR2 LQKENI. The V end lost 5 bases, the J end lost 6 bases, and 12 bases lay between the germline ends. For the CDR3, the DNA is TGTGCCAGCTCATCTACAGGGAGGGATACGCAGTATTTT. This gives the protein CASSSTGRDTQYF. Together with reference TRBV18 and TRBJ2-3, the CDR3 gives the full variable domain: NAGVMQNPRHLVRRRGQEARLRCSPMKGHSHVYWYRQLPEEGLKFMVYLQKENIIDESGMPKERFSAEFPKEGPSILRIQQVVRGDSAAYFCASSSTGRDTQYFGPGTRLTVL.

The chain combines TRBV20-1 with TRBJ2-1; D unclear. Trimming removed 6 bases at V and 0 bases at J, with 9 bases between. Germline-derived CDR1 and CDR2 are DFQATT and SNEGSKA (reference sequence). The length of the CDR3 is 13 residues. The CDR3 region has the DNA TGCAGTGCCCCCCGGAGCTCCTACAATGAGCAGTTCTTC. Amino acid sequence: CSAPRSSYNEQFF.

This clonotype appeared a few times. This chain joins TRBV12-3 or TRBV12-4 and TRBJ2-7, with 8 bases fitting TRBD1. The CDR3 has 17 amino acids. After removal of 3 bases from V and 2 bases from J, the junction contained 12 bases not matched to a gene. The CDR3 DNA sequence: TGTGCCAGCAGTTTTCGGGTTACAGGGGGAGCAACCTACGAGCAGTACTTC. Amino acids: CASSFRVTGGATYEQYF.

This chain joins TRBV7-2 and TRBJ2-4; 9 nucleotides match TRBD2. Germline loops: CDR1 SGHTA, CDR2 FQGNSA. CDR3 length equals 16 residues. V shed 1 base, J shed 6 bases, and the junction held 7 bases outside the gene matches. The CDR3 spells CASSLEGAGGRNIQYF. CDR3 in DNA: TGTGCCAGCAGCTTAGAAGGAGCGGGGGGAAGAAACATTCAGTACTTC.

V and J are TRBV5-1 and TRBJ2-1; 8 nucleotides line up with TRBD2. CDR3 length: 15 amino acids. V lost 4 bases and J lost 1; bases outside the gene matches: 4. CDR1 and CDR2 from the germline V gene are SGHRS and YFSETQ. CDR3 sequence (DNA): TGCGCCAGCAGCCTGGGACTAGTATCCTACAATGAGCAGTTCTTC. Its translation is CASSLGLVSYNEQFF.

This chain joins TRBV5-1 and TRBJ1-5; a weak D match, TRBD1 (6 bases). Germline lookup yields CDR1 SGHRS and CDR2 YFSETQ. The ends were cut back, 5 bases at V and 6 bases at J, with 12 bases in the middle. The CDR3 has 13 residues. The CDR3 coding sequence is TGCGCCAGCAGTCTCGGGGGCCGTCAGCCCCAGCATTTT. This sequence encodes CASSLGGRQPQHF.

This sequence joins TRBV6-5 and TRBJ2-6; TRBD1 agrees at 10 bases. Germline loops: CDR1 MNHEY, CDR2 SVGAGI. CDR3 size: 19 residues. V shed 8 bases and J 0 bases; nucleotides not matched to a gene: 13. CDR3 region: CASGVGQGKDYSGANVLTF. CDR3 nucleotide sequence: TGTGCCAGCGGTGTGGGACAGGGGAAGGACTACTCTGGGGCCAACGTCCTGACTTTC.

This clonotype was detected many times. This chain links TRBV6-6 with TRBJ2-7, with D possibly TRBD1 on 5 matching bases. V lost 2 bases to trimming and J lost 2 bases, with 19 bases between them. Germline V gene data show CDR1 as MNHNY and CDR2 as SVGAGI (reference sequence). The CDR3 is 17 residues long. For the CDR3, the DNA is TGTGCCAGCAGTTACGAGATTCAGGGCTCTACGACCTACGAGCAGTACTTC. This gives the protein CASSYEIQGSTTYEQYF.

This clonotype occurred a few times. Here the CDR3 reads CASSLQGGLAGLDTQYF. The CDR3 DNA reads TGTGCCAGCAGTTTGCAAGGGGGACTAGCTGGTTTGGATACGCAGTATTTT. The chain couples TRBV27 to TRBJ2-3, with 9 bases matching TRBD2. Germline CDR1 MNHEY, CDR2 SMNVEV (reference sequence). The J segment lost 6 bases and the V segment lost 3 bases, leaving 13 bases of the junction unmatched. The CDR3 runs 17 residues.

This clonotype was seen just once. This sequence joins TRBV19 and TRBJ1-5; the D is unclear. The V and J ends lost 3 bases and 0 bases respectively, with 9 bases between them. The CDR3 sequence is 15 residues long. Germline CDR1 reads LNHDA; CDR2 reads SQIVND (reference sequence). This CDR3 reads CASSILQLSNQPQHF. Written as DNA, the CDR3 is TGTGCCAGTAGTATTCTTCAACTTAGCAATCAGCCCCAGCATTTT.

This clonotype came up many times. This sequence joins TRBV12-3 or TRBV12-4 and TRBJ2-1; D may be TRBD2 (5 bases). V was trimmed by 7 bases and J by 4 bases, leaving 14 bases between them. The CDR3 runs 14 residues. CDR3 sequence reads: CASTNGVAYNEQFF. CDR3 coding DNA: TGTGCCAGCACCAATGGAGTAGCGTACAATGAGCAGTTCTTC.

The chain is built from TRBV5-6 and TRBJ1-6, with 7 bases that match TRBD1. The CDR3 is made up of 17 amino acids. V was pared by 5 bases and J by 5 bases, with 13 bases of the junction left unmatched. Germline V gene sequence: CDR1 SGHDT, CDR2 YYEEEE. The DNA for the CDR3 is TGTGCCAGCAGGGAGCAGGGGGAGGTAGAGAATAATTCACCCCTCCACTTT. It yields the protein CASREQGEVENNSPLHF.

This clonotype was seen at least ten times. The chain is built from TRBV20-1 and TRBJ2-7; D perhaps matches TRBD2 (6 bases). Germline V gene data show CDR1 as DFQATT and CDR2 as SNEGSKA (reference sequence). The CDR3 is made up of 15 amino acids. The V gene lost 3 bases and the J gene lost 5 bases, with 20 bases spanning the gap. The CDR3 DNA is TGCAGTGCTAGTTCTCCGCGGGGTCTTGAGAACGAGCAGTACTTC. It encodes CSASSPRGLENEQYF.

The genes are TRBV5-1 and TRBJ2-3; perhaps TRBD2 as D (6 bases). The CDR3 length is 14 residues. The germline gives CDR1 SGHRS, CDR2 YFSETQ. V was cut by 3 bases and J by 1 base, with 9 bases left in between. Written as DNA, the CDR3 is TGCGCCAGCAGCTCAATAGCGGGCACAGATACGCAGTATTTT. It translates to CASSSIAGTDTQYF.

Only a few counts were recorded for this clonotype. J is TRBJ2-5 and V is TRBV20-1, with no clear D. The germline CDR1 and CDR2 sequences are DFQATT and SNEGSKA (reference sequence). Trimming took 0 bases from V and 2 from J, leaving 13 bases between them. The CDR3 is made up of 15 amino acids. The CDR3 DNA is TGCAGTGCTAGAGATGGACGGAGACAACAAGAGACCCAGTACTTC. This codes for CSARDGRRQQETQYF.

V is TRBV7-9 and J is TRBJ1-2; D remains unclear. This CDR3 region has 14 residues. Germline values: CDR1 SEHNR, CDR2 FQNEAQ (reference sequence). With 5 bases removed from V and 0 bases from J, the gap between germline ends came to 10 bases. The CDR3, as DNA: TGTGCCAGCAGCCTACACGGATCTAACTATGGCTACACCTTC. Its protein product is CASSLHGSNYGYTF.

This clonotype was observed a few times. V and J are TRBV28 and TRBJ2-1, with TRBD1 matching over 7 bases. The CDR3 is 14 residues long. The germline V gene encodes CDR1 MDHEN and CDR2 SYDVKM. V was clipped by 5 bases and J by 9 bases; unmatched bases: 10. For the CDR3, the DNA is TGTGCCAGCAGTCCGACAGGGTGGAATGGTGAGCAGTTCTTC. Encoded protein: CASSPTGWNGEQFF.

This clonotype was observed a handful of times. The chain has TRBV7-2 and TRBJ1-2; 9 nucleotides match TRBD1. The germline gives CDR1 SGHTA, CDR2 FQGNSA. Losses at the gene ends were 1 base for V and 4 bases for J; bases not matched to a gene: 7. This CDR3 has 16 residues. In DNA, the CDR3 is TGTGCCAGCAGCTTAGGACCGGGACAGGGCGCCTATGGCTACACCTTC. It translates to CASSLGPGQGAYGYTF. The complete variable domain, with remaining parts taken from reference TRBV7-2 and TRBJ1-2, reads GAGVSQSPSNKVTEKGKDVELRCDPISGHTALYWYRQSLGQGLEFLIYFQGNSAPDKSGLPSDRFSAERTGGSVSTLTIQRTQQEDSAVYLCASSLGPGQGAYGYTFGSGTRLTVV.

CDR3 coding DNA: TGTGCCAGCAGGGGAACAGGGGGACCAAACGGCTACACCTTC. Its translation: CASRGTGGPNGYTF. The chain recombines TRBV28 with TRBJ1-2; TRBD1 agrees at 8 bases. V was clipped by 6 bases and J by 8 bases; unmatched bases: 11. This CDR3 region has 14 residues. Germline assignment: CDR1 MDHEN and CDR2 SYDVKM.

The rearrangement links TRBV7-2 to TRBJ2-3; D may be TRBD2 (5 bases). Germline CDR1 and CDR2: SGHTA and FQGNSA. The length of the CDR3 is 14 residues. Trimming left V 2 bases short and J 6 bases short, with 12 bases between. CDR3 in DNA: TGTGCCAGCAGCTTACAGCGGTGGAGGGATACGCAGTATTTT. It yields the protein CASSLQRWRDTQYF. The full variable domain, with the rest looked up from reference TRBV7-2 and TRBJ2-3, is GAGVSQSPSNKVTEKGKDVELRCDPISGHTALYWYRQSLGQGLEFLIYFQGNSAPDKSGLPSDRFSAERTGGSVSTLTIQRTQQEDSAVYLCASSLQRWRDTQYFGPGTRLTVL.

This chain uses TRBV7-2 with TRBJ2-2; weak D call: TRBD1 (6 bases). The CDR3 extends over 17 amino acids. Germline V gene lookup returns CDR1 SGHTA and CDR2 FQGNSA. The ends were cut back, 4 bases at V and 0 bases at J, with 15 bases in the middle. The CDR3 DNA is TGTGCCAGCAGCTATGTACAGGGATTCGCGAACACCGGGGAGCTGTTTTTT. Translating it yields CASSYVQGFANTGELFF.

The chain couples TRBV5-1 to TRBJ1-2; D may be TRBD1 (6 bases). Germline loops: CDR1 SGHRS, CDR2 YFSETQ. The length of the CDR3 is 15 residues. V was trimmed by 4 bases and J by 4 bases, leaving 17 bases between them. The CDR3 region has the DNA TGCGCCAGCAGCCTGGAGGGGGAAGGGGCCTATGGCTACACCTTC. It specifies CASSLEGEGAYGYTF.

This clonotype was recorded many times. The V and J genes are TRBV29-1 and TRBJ2-2; 10 bases agree with TRBD1. Germline CDR1 SQVTM, CDR2 ANQGSEA. V dropped 5 bases and J dropped 6; count of bases not matched to a gene: 3. There are 13 residues in the CDR3. CDR3 loop: CSVRTGGPGELFF. CDR3 nucleotide sequence: TGCAGCGTTCGGACAGGGGGTCCCGGGGAGCTGTTTTTT.

This sequence joins TRBV6-2 or TRBV6-3 and TRBJ1-2; D gene ambiguous. The CDR3 spans 16 residues. Germline V gives CDR1 MNHEY, CDR2 SVGEGT. V was pared by 0 bases and J by 10 bases, with 21 bases between. The DNA of the CDR3 is TGTGCCAGCAGTTACTCTAGGACGGATGAATTAACGGCCTACACCTTC. Protein sequence: CASSYSRTDELTAYTF.

Only a few counts were recorded for this clonotype. The chain has TRBV12-3 or TRBV12-4 and TRBJ1-3; D is undetermined. The CDR3 runs 14 residues. V gave up 9 bases and J gave up 4 bases, with 16 bases separating them. CDR3 loop: CASISMSSGNTIYF. As DNA, the CDR3 is TGTGCCAGTATCTCAATGTCTAGCGGAAACACCATATATTTT.

This clonotype has a count of ten or more. The CDR3 sequence is CATSRGIAGQYEQYF. The DNA of the CDR3 is TGTGCCACCAGCAGAGGAATAGCGGGACAGTACGAGCAGTACTTC. The V call is TRBV15, the J call TRBJ2-7, with a tentative D call TRBD2 (8 bases). Trimming took off 1 base at V and 4 bases at J, with 14 bases between the two ends. The CDR3 sequence is 15 residues long. From germline, CDR1 is LNHNV and CDR2 YYDKDF (reference sequence).

A few counts support this clonotype. V usage is TRBV7-3 and J usage is TRBJ2-1, with 14 positions matching TRBD2. Germline V gives CDR1 SGHTA, CDR2 FQGTGA. Trimming cost V 4 bases and J 9 bases; bases outside gene matches: 5. This CDR3 has 15 amino acids. This CDR3 reads CASSSGTSGSTEQFF. The CDR3 nucleotides read TGTGCCAGCAGCTCGGGGACTAGCGGGAGTACTGAGCAGTTCTTC. The variable domain in full, with the rest retrieved from reference TRBV7-3 and TRBJ2-1, is GAGVSQTPSNKVTEKGKYVELRCDPISGHTALYWYRQSLGQGPEFLIYFQGTGAADDSGLPNDRFFAVRPEGSVSTLKIQRTERGDSAVYLCASSSGTSGSTEQFFGPGTRLTVL.

The CDR3 coding sequence is TGCGCCAGCAGCCCCGGGACGCTGAACACTGAAGCTTTCTTT. It translates to CASSPGTLNTEAFF. The genes are TRBV5-1 and TRBJ1-1, with D possibly matching TRBD1 (5 bases). The V gene lost 4 bases and the J gene lost 0 bases, with 10 bases spanning the gap. CDR1 is SGHRS and CDR2 is YFSETQ in the germline V gene. The CDR3 totals 14 residues.

This clonotype has a handful of counts. The chain carries TRBV29-1 and TRBJ1-2, with D maybe TRBD1 (5 bases). The CDR3 is made up of 11 amino acids. V was shortened by 5 bases and J by 4 bases, with 8 bases between the two germline ends. From germline, CDR1 is SQVTM and CDR2 ANQGSEA. CDR3 sequence (DNA): TGCAGCGTTTCAGGGACCTATGGCTACACCTTC. It codes for CSVSGTYGYTF.